Here is one T cell receptor (beta chain) with its context. Its antigen is as yet unknown. The sample originates from a study of Ad26.COV2.S vaccination and SARS-CoV-2 variants. Study-level results: With respect to non-spike TCR breadth, vaccine and placebo recipients were similar.

Described treatment: roughly 19 received Ad26.COV2.S at low or high dose, single or two shots; about five received placebo; per-sample allocation not given. Day 63 after the first injection of vaccine or placebo was the sampling time. The table came from immunoSEQ multiplex PCR; TCRdb's copy has only in-frame clones and leaves some out. The repertoire holds 300,000 to 350,000 clones, with around four fifths as singletons. The CDR3 has 16 residues. V dropped 2 bases and J dropped 3 bases, with 16 bases sitting between them. In germline, CDR1 is MGHRA, CDR2 YSYEKL. The chain recombines TRBV4-1 with TRBJ1-1; D perhaps matches TRBD1 (5 bases). The sequence derives from a person between 18 and 65 years old who received the Ad26.COV2.S COVID-19 vaccine or a placebo. The sample here was peripheral blood, taken in a trial of Ad26.COV2.S vaccine versus placebo. CDR3 loop: CASSQRTGQWDTEAFF. CDR3 sequence (DNA): TGCGCCAGCAGCCAAAGAACAGGACAATGGGACACTGAAGCTTTCTTT.